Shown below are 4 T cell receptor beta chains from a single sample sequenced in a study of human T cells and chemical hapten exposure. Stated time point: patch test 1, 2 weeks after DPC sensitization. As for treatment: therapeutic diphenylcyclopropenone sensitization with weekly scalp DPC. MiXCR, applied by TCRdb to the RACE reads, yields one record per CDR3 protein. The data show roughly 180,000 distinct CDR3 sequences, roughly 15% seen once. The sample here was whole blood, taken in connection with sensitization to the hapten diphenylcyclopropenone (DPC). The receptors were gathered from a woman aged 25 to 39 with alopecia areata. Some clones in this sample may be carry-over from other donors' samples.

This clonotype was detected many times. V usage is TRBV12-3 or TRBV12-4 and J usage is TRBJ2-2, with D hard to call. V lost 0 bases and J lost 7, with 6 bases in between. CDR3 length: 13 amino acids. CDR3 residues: CASSLAGFGELFF. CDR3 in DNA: TGTGCCAGCAGTTTAGCGGGGTTCGGGGAGCTGTTTTTT.

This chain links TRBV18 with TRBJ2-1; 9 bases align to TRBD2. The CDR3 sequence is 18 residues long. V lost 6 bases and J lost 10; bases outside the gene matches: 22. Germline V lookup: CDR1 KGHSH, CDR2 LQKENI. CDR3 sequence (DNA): TGTGCCAGCTCGTCCGAACGGTCGCGGGGGGGCCTTAGAGACGAGCAGTTCTTC. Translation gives CASSSERSRGGLRDEQFF.

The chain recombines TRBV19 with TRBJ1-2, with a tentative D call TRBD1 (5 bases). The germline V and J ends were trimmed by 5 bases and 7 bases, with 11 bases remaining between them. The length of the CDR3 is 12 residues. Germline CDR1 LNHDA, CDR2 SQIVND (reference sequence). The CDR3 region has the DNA TGTGCCAGTAGTCAGGGTCTGAGTGGCTACACCTTC. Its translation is CASSQGLSGYTF.

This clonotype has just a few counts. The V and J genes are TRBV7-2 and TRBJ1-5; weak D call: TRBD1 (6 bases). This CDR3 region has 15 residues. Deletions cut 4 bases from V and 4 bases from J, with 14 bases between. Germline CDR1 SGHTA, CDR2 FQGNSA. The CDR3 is CASSSRSGENQPQHF. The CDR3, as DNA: TGTGCCAGCAGCTCCCGGTCAGGGGAGAATCAGCCCCAGCATTTT.